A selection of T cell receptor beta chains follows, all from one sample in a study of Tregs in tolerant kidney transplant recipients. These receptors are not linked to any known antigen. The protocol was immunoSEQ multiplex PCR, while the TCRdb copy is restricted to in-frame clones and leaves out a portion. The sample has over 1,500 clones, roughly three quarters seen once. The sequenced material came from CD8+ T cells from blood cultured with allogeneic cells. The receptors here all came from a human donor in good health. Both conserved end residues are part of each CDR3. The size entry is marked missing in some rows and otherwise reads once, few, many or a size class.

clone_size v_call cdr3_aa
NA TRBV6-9 CASSYGSSVEQFF
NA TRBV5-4 CASSSADRTYGYTF
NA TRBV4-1 CASSPLAGTYEQYF
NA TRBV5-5 CASSRGRGIGETQYF
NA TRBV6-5 CASSFSSGTYGYTF
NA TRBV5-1 CASSLRGGIPSTDTQYF
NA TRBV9 CASSEGSDTEAFF
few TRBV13 CASSLDAGGYEQYF
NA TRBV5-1 CASSPGTTGANQPQHF
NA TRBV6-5 CASSSGTAYEKLFF
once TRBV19 CASSLPLTGPGGYTF
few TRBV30 CAWMVEREKLFF
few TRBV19 CASSVDSSSYNEQFF
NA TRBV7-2 CASSSPDRGHQPQHF
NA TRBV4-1 CASSQEWLAGLETQYF
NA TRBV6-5 CASSADGRRQPQHF
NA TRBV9 CASTLNTGELFF
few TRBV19 CASSLVAASNNEQFF
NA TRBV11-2 CASSPSGIDGDTQYF
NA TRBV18 CASSQDSNQPQHF
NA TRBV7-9 CASSGPGQGPWEQYF
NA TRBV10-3 CAISDRDGALTPYNEQFF